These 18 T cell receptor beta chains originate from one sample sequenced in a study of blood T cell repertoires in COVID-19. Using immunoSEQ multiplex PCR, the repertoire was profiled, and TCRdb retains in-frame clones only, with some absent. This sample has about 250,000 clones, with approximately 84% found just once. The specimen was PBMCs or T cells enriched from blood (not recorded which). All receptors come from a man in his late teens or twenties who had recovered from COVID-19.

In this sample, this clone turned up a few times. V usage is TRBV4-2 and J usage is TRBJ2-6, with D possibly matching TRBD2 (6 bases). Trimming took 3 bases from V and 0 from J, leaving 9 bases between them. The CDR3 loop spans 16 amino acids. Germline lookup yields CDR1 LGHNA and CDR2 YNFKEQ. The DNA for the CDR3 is TGTGCCAGCAGCCAGGGGGGAGTCTCTGGGGCCAACGTCCTGACTTTC. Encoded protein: CASSQGGVSGANVLTF.

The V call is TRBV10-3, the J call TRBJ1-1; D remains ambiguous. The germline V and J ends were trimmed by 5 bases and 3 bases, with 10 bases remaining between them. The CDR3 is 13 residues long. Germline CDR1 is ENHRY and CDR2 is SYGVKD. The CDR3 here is CAISQTADTEAFF. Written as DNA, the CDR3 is TGTGCCATCAGTCAAACAGCGGACACTGAAGCTTTCTTT.

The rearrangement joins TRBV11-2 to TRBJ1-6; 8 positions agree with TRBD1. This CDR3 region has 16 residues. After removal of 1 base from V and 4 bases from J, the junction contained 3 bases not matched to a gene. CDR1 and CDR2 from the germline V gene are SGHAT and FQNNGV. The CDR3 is CASSLAQGAYNSPLHF. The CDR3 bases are TGTGCCAGCAGCTTAGCGCAGGGGGCTTATAATTCACCCCTCCACTTT.

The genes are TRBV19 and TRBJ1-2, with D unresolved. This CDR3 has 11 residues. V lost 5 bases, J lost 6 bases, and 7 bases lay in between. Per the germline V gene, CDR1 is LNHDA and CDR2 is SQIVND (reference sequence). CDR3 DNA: TGTGCCAGTAGTCGCGGGAATGGCTACACCTTC. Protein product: CASSRGNGYTF.

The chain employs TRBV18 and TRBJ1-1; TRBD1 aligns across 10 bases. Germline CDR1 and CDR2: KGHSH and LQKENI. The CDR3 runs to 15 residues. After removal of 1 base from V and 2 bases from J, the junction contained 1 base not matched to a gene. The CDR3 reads CASSPRTGGNTEAFF. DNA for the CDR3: TGTGCCAGCTCACCACGGACAGGGGGAAACACTGAAGCTTTCTTT.

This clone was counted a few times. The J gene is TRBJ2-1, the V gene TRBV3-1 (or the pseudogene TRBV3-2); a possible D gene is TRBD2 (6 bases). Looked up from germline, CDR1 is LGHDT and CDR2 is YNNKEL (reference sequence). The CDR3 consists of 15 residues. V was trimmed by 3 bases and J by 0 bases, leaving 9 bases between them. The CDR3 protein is CASSHGLNSYNEQFF. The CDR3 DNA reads TGTGCCAGCAGCCACGGACTAAACTCCTACAATGAGCAGTTCTTC.

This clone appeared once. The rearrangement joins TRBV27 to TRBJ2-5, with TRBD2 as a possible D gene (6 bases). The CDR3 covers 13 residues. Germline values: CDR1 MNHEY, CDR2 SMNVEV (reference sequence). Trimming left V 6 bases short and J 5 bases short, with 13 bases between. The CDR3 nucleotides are TGTGCCAGCAGGTTGGCGGGGCAGGAGACCCAGTACTTC. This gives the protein CASRLAGQETQYF.

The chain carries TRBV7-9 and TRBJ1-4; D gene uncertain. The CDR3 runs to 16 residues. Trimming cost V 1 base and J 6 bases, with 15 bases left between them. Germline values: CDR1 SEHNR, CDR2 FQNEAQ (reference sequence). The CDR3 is CASSLEGGFRHEKLFF. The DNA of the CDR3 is TGTGCCAGCAGCTTAGAGGGAGGGTTCAGACATGAAAAACTGTTTTTT.

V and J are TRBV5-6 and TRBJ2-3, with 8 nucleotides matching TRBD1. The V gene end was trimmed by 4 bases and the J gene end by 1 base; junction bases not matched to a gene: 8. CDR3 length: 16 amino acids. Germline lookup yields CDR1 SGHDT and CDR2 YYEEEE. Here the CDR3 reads CASSLRQGLGTDTQYF. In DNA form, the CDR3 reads TGTGCCAGCAGCCTCCGACAGGGGTTGGGCACAGATACGCAGTATTTT. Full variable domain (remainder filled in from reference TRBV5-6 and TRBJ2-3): DAGVTQSPTHLIKTRGQQVTLRCSPKSGHDTVSWYQQALGQGPQFIFQYYEEEERQRGNFPDRFSGHQFPNYSSELNVNALLLGDSALYLCASSLRQGLGTDTQYFGPGTRLTVL.

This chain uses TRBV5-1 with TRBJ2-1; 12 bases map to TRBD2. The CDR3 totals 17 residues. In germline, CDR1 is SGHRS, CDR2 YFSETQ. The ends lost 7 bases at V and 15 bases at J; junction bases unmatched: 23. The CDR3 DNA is TGCGCCAGCTCGGATTCGTCGACATACCGACTAGCGGGAGTACCGTTCTTC. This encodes CASSDSSTYRLAGVPFF.

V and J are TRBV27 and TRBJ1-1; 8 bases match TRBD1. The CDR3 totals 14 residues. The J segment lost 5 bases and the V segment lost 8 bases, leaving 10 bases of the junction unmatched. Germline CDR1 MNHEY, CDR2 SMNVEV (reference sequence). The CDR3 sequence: CASVERQGLTEAFF. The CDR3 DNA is TGTGCCAGCGTGGAGAGACAGGGGTTGACTGAAGCTTTCTTT.

CDR3 protein: CASSQERRPITYEQYF. Here the CDR3 DNA reads TGCGCCAGCAGCCAAGAAAGGAGACCGATAACCTACGAGCAGTACTTC. V and J are TRBV4-1 and TRBJ2-7; D remains unclear. The germline gives CDR1 MGHRA, CDR2 YSYEKL. V was trimmed by 0 bases and J by 2 bases, leaving 14 bases between them. The CDR3 has 16 amino acids.

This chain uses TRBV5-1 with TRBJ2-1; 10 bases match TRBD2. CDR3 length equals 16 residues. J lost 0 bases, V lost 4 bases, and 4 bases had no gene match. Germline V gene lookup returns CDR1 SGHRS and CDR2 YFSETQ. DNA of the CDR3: TGCGCCAGCAGCAGTACTAGCGGGGCCTCCTACAATGAGCAGTTCTTC. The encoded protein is CASSSTSGASYNEQFF.

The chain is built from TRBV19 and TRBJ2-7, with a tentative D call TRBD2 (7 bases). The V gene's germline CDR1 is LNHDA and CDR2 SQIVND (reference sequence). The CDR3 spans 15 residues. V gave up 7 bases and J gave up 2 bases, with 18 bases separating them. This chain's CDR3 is CASTPGAGVPYEQYF. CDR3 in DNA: TGTGCCAGTACCCCAGGGGCGGGAGTCCCCTACGAGCAGTACTTC.

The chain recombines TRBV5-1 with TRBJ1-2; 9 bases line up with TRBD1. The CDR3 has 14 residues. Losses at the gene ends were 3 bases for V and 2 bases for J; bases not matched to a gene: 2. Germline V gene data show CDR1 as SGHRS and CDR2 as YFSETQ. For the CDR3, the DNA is TGCGCCAGCAGCTCGGGACAGGGAAACTATGGCTACACCTTC. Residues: CASSSGQGNYGYTF.

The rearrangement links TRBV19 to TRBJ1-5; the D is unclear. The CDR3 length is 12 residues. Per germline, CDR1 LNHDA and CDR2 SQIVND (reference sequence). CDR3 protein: CAVGDSNQPQHF. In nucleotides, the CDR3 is TGTGCGGTCGGGGATAGCAATCAGCCCCAGCATTTT.

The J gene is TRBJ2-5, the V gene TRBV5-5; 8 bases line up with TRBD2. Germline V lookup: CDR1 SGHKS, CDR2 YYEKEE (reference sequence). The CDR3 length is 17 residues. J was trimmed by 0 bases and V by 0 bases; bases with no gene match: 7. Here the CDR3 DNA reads TGTGCCAGCAGCTTGGGTTTTAGCGGGGAGTACCAAGAGACCCAGTACTTC. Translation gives CASSLGFSGEYQETQYF. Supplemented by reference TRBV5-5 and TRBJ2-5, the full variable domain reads DAGVTQSPTHLIKTRGQQVTLRCSPISGHKSVSWYQQVLGQGPQFIFQYYEKEERGRGNFPDRFSARQFPNYSSELNVNALLLGDSALYLCASSLGFSGEYQETQYFGPGTRLLVL.

The CDR3 nucleotides are TGCGCCAGCAGGCCCCCAGTATACTATGGCTACACCTTC. Protein sequence: CASRPPVYYGYTF. This chain uses TRBV10-2 with TRBJ1-2; D uncertain. V was trimmed by 6 bases and J by 3 bases, leaving 11 bases between them. The CDR3 runs 13 residues. Germline V lookup: CDR1 WSHSY, CDR2 SAAADI.